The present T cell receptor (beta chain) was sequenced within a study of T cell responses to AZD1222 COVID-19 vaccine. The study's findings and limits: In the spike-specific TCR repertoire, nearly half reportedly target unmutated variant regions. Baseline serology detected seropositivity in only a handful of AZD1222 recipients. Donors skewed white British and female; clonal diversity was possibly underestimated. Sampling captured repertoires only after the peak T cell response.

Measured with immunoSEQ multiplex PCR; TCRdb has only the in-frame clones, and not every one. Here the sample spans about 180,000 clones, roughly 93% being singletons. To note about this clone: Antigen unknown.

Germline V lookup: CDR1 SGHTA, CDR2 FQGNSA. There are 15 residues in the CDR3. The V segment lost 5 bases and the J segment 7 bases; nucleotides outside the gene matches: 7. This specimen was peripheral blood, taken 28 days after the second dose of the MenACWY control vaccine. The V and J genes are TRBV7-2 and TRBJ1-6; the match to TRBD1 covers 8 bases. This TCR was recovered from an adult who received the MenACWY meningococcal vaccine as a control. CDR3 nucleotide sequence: TGTGCCAGCAGCCTGAGGACAGGGAGGAATTCACCCCTCCACTTT. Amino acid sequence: CASSLRTGRNSPLHF.